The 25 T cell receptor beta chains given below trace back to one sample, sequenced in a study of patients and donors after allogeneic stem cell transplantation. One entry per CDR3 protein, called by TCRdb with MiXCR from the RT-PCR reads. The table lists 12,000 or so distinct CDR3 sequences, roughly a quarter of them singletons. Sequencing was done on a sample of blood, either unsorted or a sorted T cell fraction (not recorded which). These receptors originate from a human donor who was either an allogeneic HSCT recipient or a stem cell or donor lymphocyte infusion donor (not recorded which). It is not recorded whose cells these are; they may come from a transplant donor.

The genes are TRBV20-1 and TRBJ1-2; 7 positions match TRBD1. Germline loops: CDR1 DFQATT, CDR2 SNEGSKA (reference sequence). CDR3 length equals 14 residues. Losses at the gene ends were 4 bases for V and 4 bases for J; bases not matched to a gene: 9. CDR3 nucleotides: TGCAGTGCTACTCGGGACAGCAACGGCTATGGCTACACCTTC. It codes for CSATRDSNGYGYTF.

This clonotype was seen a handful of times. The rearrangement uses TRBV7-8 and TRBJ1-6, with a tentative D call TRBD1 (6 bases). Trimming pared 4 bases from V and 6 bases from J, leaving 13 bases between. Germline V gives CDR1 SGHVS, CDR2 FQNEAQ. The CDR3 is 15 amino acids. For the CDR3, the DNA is TGTGCCAGCAGCTCTCGGGGGCAGGGTAATTCACCCCTCCACTTT. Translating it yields CASSSRGQGNSPLHF.

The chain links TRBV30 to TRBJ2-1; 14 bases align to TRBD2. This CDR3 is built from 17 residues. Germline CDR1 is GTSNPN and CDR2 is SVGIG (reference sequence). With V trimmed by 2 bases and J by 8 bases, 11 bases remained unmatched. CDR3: CAWSSGLAGGSGHEQFF. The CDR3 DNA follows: TGTGCCTGGAGTTCCGGACTAGCGGGAGGAAGTGGGCATGAGCAGTTCTTC.

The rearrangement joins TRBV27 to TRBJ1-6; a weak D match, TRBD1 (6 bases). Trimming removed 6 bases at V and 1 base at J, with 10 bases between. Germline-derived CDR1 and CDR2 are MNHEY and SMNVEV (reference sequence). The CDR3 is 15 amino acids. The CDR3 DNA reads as TGTGCCAGCAGGTCGACAGGATCCTATAATTCACCCCTCCACTTT. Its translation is CASRSTGSYNSPLHF.

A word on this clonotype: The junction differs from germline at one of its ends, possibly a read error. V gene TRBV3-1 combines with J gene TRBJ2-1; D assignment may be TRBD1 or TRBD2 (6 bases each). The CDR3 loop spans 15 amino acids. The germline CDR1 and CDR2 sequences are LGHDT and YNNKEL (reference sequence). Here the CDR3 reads CASGHDLGGLNEQFF. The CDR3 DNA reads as TGTGCCAGCGGCCACGACTTGGGGGGCCTCAATGAGCAGTTCTTC.

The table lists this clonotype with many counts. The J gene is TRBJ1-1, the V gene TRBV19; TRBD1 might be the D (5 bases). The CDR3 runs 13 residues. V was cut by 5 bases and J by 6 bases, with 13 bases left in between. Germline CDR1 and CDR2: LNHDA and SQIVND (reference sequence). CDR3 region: CASSRDVGAEAFF. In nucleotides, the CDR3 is TGTGCCAGTAGTCGGGATGTGGGGGCTGAAGCTTTCTTT.

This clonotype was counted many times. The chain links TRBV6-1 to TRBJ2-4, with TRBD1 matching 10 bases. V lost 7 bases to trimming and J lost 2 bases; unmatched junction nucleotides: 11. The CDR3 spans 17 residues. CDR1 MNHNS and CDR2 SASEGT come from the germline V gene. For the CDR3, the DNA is TGTGCCAGCACCTTATCCGGGACAGGGGTGACCAAAAACATTCAGTACTTC. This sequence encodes CASTLSGTGVTKNIQYF.

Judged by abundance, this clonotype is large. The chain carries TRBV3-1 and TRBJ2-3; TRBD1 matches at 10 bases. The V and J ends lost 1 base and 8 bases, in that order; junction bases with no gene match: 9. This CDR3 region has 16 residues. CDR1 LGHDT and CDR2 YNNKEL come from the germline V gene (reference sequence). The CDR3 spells CASSQGTGGTSGTQYF. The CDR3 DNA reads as TGTGCCAGCAGCCAAGGGACAGGGGGAACCTCCGGTACGCAGTATTTT.

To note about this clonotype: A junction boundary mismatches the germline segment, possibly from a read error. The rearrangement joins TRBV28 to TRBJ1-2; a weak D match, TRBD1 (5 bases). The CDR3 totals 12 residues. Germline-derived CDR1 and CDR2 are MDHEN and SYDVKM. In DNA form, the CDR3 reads TGTGCCAGCAGCCAGGGTAATCATGGCTGCACCTTC. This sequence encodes CASSQGNHGCTF.

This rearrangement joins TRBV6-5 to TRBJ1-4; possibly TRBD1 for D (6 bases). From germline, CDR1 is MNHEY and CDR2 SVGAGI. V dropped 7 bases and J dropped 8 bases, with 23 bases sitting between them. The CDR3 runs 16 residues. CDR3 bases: TGTGCCAGCACCTACTCCGCCACAGGGATTGGGGAAAAACTGTTTTTT. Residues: CASTYSATGIGEKLFF.

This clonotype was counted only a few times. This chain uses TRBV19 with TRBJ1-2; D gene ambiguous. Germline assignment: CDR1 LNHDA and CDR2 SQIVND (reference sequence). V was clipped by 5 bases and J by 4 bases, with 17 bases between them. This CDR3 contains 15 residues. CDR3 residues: CASSPRRLELYGYTF. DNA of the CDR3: TGTGCCAGTAGTCCCCGCCGGCTGGAACTCTATGGCTACACCTTC.

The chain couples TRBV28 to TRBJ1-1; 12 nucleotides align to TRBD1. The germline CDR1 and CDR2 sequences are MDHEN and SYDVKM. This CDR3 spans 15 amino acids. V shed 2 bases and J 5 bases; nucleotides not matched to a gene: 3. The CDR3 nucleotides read TGTGCCAGCAGTTTAGGGACAGGGGGCAAGACTGAAGCTTTCTTT. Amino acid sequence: CASSLGTGGKTEAFF.

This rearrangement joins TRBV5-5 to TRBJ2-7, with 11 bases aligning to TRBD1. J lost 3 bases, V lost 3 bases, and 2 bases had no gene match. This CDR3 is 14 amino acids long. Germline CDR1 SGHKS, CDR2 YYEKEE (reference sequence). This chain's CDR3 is CASSWDRGYYEQYF. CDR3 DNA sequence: TGTGCCAGCAGCTGGGACAGGGGGTACTACGAGCAGTACTTC.

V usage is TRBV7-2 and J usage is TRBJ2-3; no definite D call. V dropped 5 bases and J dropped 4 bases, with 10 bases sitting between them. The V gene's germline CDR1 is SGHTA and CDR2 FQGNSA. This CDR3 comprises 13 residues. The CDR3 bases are TGTGCCAGCAGCAAACCTCTAGCAGATACGCAGTATTTT. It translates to CASSKPLADTQYF.

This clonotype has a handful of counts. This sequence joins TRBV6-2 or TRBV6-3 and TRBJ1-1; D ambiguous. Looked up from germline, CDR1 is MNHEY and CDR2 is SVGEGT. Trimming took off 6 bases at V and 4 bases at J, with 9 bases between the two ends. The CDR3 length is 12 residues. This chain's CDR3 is CASRTWSTEAFF. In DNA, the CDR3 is TGTGCCAGCAGGACGTGGAGCACTGAAGCTTTCTTT.

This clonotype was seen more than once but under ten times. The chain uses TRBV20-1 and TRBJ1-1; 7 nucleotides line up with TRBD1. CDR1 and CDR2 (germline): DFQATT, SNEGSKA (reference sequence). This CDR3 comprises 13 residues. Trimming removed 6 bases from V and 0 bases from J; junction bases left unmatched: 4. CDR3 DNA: TGCAGTGCCGGGGACAGTTTGAACACTGAAGCTTTCTTT. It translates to CSAGDSLNTEAFF.

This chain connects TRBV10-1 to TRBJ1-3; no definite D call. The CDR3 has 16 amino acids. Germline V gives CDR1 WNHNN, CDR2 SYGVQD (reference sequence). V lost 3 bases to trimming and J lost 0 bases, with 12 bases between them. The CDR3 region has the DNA TGCGCCAGCAGTGACGAGGTCTGGCCCTCTGGAAACACCATATATTTT. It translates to CASSDEVWPSGNTIYF.

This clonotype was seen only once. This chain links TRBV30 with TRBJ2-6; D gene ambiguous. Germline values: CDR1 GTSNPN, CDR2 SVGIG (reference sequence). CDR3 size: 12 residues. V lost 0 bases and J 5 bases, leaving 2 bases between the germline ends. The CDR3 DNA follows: TGTGCCTGGAGTGTCCGGGCCAACGTCCTGACTTTC. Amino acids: CAWSVRANVLTF.

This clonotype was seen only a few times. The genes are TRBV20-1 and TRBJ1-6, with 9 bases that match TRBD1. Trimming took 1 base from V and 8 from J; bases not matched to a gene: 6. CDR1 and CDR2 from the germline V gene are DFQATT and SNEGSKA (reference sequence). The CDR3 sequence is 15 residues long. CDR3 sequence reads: CSARVRTGGDSPLHF. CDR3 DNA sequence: TGCAGTGCTAGAGTTCGTACAGGGGGCGATTCACCCCTCCACTTT.

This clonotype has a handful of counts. CDR3 amino acids: CASRRAATRNTEAFF. In nucleotides, the CDR3 is TGTGCCAGCAGGCGAGCGGCGACAAGGAACACTGAAGCTTTCTTT. V and J are TRBV7-2 and TRBJ1-1; no definite D call. Trimming pared 6 bases from V and 1 base from J, leaving 15 bases between. The CDR3 runs 15 residues. From germline, CDR1 is SGHTA and CDR2 FQGNSA. The whole variable domain, filled in from reference TRBV7-2 and TRBJ1-1, reads GAGVSQSPSNKVTEKGKDVELRCDPISGHTALYWYRQSLGQGLEFLIYFQGNSAPDKSGLPSDRFSAERTGGSVSTLTIQRTQQEDSAVYLCASRRAATRNTEAFFGQGTRLTVV.

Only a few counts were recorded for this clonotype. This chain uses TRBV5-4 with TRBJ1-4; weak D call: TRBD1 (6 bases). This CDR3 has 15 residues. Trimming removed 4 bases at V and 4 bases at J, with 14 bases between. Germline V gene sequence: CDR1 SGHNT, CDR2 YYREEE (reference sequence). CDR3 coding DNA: TGTGCCAGCAGCACCAACAGGGCCGTTAATGAAAAACTGTTTTTT. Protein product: CASSTNRAVNEKLFF.

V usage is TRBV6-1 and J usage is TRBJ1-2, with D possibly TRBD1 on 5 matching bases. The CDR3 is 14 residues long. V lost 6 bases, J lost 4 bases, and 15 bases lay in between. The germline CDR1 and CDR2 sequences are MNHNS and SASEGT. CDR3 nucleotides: TGTGCCAGCAGGGGAGGGGTTGGCTTCTATGGCTACACCTTC. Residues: CASRGGVGFYGYTF.

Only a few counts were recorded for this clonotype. The CDR3 here is CASSFRVGGYTF. The CDR3 DNA sequence: TGTGCCAGCAGTTTCAGGGTAGGGGGCTACACCTTC. The rearrangement uses TRBV28 and TRBJ1-2; possible D gene TRBD1, 5 bases. V was pared by 3 bases and J by 8 bases, with 10 bases between. Germline V gene lookup returns CDR1 MDHEN and CDR2 SYDVKM. The CDR3 is made up of 12 amino acids.

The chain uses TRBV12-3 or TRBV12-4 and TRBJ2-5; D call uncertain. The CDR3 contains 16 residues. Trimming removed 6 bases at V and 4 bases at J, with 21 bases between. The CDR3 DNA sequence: TGTGCCAGCAGCACTACCCAACCGGCGACCTCAGAGACCCAGTACTTC. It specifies CASSTTQPATSETQYF.

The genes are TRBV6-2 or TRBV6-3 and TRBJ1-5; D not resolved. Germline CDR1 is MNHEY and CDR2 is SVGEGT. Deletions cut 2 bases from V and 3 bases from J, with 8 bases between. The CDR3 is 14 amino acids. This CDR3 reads CASSYGHSNQPQHF. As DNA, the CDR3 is TGTGCCAGCAGTTACGGCCACTCCAATCAGCCCCAGCATTTT.